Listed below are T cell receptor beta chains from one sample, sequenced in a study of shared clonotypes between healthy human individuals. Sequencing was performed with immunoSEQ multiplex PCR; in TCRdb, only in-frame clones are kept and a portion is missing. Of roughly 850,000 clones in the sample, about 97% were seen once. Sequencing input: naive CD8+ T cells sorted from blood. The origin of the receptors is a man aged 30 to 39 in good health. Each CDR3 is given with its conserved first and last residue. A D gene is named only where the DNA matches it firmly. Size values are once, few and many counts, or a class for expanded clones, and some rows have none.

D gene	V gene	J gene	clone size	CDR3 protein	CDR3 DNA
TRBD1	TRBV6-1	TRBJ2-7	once	CASEDREHYEQYF	TGTGCCAGCGAAGACAGGGAACACTACGAGCAGTACTTC
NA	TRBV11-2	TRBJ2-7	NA	CASSLEGETYEQYF	TGTGCCAGCAGCTTAGAAGGAGAAACCTACGAGCAGTACTTC
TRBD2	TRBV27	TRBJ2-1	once	CASSSLKTSGYNEQFF	TGTGCCAGCAGTTCACTAAAGACTAGCGGGTACAATGAGCAGTTCTTC
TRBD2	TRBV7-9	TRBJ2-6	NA	CASSLALAGYSGANVLTF	TGTGCCAGCAGCTTAGCACTAGCGGGGTACTCTGGGGCCAACGTCCTGACTTTC
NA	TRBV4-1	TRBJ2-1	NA	CASSQELGTNEQFF	TGCGCCAGCAGCCAAGAATTGGGGACCAATGAGCAGTTCTTC
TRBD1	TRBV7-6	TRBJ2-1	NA	CASSVAAGQEYSYNEQFF	TGTGCCAGCAGCGTAGCTGCGGGACAGGAGTACTCCTACAATGAGCAGTTCTTC
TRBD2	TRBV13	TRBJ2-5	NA	CASAGTSQETQYF	TGTGCCAGTGCCGGGACTAGCCAGGAGACCCAGTACTTC
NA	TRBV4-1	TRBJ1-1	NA	CASSQEGQAAEAFF	TGCGCCAGCAGCCAAGAAGGTCAGGCGGCTGAAGCTTTCTTT
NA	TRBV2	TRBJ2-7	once	CASSEAHSYEQYF	TGTGCCAGCAGTGAAGCGCACTCATACGAGCAGTACTTC
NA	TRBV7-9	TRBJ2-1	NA	CASSLYFEQFF	TGTGCCAGCAGCCTATATTTTGAGCAGTTCTTC
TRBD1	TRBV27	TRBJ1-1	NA	CASSYRGLNTEAFF	TGTGCCAGTTCGTACAGGGGGCTGAACACTGAAGCTTTCTTT
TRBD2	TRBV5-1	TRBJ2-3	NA	CASSSSSGDSTDTQYF	TGCGCCAGCAGCTCATCTAGCGGGGATAGCACAGATACGCAGTATTTT
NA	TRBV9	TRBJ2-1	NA	CASTRGAGINNEQFF	TGTGCCAGCACCAGAGGGGCGGGAATAAACAATGAGCAGTTCTTC
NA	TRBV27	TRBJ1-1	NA	CASSPQTRGGASTEAFF	TGTGCCAGCAGCCCACAAACGCGAGGGGGGGCGTCCACTGAAGCTTTCTTT
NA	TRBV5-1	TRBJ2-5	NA	CASSPGLKGSYQETQYF	TGCGCCAGCAGCCCGGGTCTAAAGGGGTCGTACCAAGAGACCCAGTACTTC
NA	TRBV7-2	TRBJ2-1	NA	CASSLGWSNEQFF	TGTGCCAGCAGCTTAGGGTGGTCCAATGAGCAGTTCTTC
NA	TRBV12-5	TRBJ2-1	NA	CASVWQGGAYNEQFF	TGTGCTAGTGTTTGGCAGGGGGGGGCATACAATGAGCAGTTCTTC
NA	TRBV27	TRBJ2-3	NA	CASSKYLGAWGTDTQYF	TGTGCCAGCAGCAAATATCTTGGGGCCTGGGGCACAGATACGCAGTATTTT
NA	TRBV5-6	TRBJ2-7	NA	CASGGTGSEQYF	TGTGCCAGCGGAGGAACAGGGTCCGAGCAGTACTTC
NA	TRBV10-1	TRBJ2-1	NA	CASSDRFAPRTNEQFF	TGCGCCAGCAGTGATAGGTTTGCCCCGCGTACCAATGAGCAGTTCTTC
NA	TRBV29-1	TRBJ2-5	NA	CSGNRGVETQYF	TGCAGCGGGAATAGAGGGGTCGAGACCCAGTACTTC
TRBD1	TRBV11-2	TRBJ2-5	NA	CASSQIGETGVQETQYF	TGTGCCAGCAGCCAGATAGGGGAGACAGGGGTCCAAGAGACCCAGTACTTC
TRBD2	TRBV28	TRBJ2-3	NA	CASSLRGRATDTQYF	TGTGCCAGCAGTTTACGGGGGAGGGCCACAGATACGCAGTATTTT
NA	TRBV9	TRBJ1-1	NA	CASSVGDGAEAFF	TGTGCCAGCAGCGTAGGGGATGGGGCTGAAGCTTTCTTT
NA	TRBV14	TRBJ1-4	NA	CASSSDREKLFF	TGTGCCAGCAGCTCGGACAGAGAAAAACTGTTTTTT
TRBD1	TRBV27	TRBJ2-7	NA	CASSADRASYEQYF	TGTGCCAGCAGTGCAGACAGGGCGAGCTACGAGCAGTACTTC
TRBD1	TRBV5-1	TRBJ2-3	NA	CASSLNLRDRGGTDTQYF	TGCGCCAGCAGCTTAAACCTCCGGGACAGGGGTGGTACAGATACGCAGTATTTT
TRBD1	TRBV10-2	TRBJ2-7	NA	CASEAQGGSYEQYF	TGCGCCAGCGAGGCACAGGGGGGATCCTACGAGCAGTACTTC
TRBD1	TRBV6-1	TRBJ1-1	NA	CASSKDRGGSNTEAFF	TGTGCCAGCAGTAAAGACAGGGGTGGCAGTAACACTGAAGCTTTCTTT
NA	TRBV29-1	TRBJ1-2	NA	CSVDRQHLNYGYTF	TGCAGCGTTGACCGGCAGCACCTTAACTATGGCTACACCTTC
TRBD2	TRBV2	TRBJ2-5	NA	CASSDRLAGDRETQYF	TGTGCCAGCAGCGACCGGCTAGCGGGAGATAGGGAGACCCAGTACTTC
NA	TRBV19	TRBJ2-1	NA	CASSMESSREQFF	TGTGCCAGTAGTATGGAGAGTTCGAGGGAGCAGTTCTTC